This T cell receptor (beta chain) was identified in a study of blood T cell repertoires in COVID-19. As processed by the authors: Using reference gene primer amplification, nucleated cell counts were estimated. The data were produced by immunoSEQ multiplex PCR, yet TCRdb's version contains in-frame clones alone and is incomplete. D and trimming were read from the DNA, whereas the V and J calls and clone size are those reported in that table. The table lists fewer than 200,000 clones, 75% to 90% of them singletons. Trimming cost V 3 bases and J 4 bases, with 9 bases left between them. Germline values: CDR1 WNHNN, CDR2 SYGVQD (reference sequence). The CDR3 has 13 amino acids.

This TCR derives from a woman aged 50 to 65 who had recovered from COVID-19. The material sequenced was PBMCs or T cells enriched from blood (not recorded which). The genes are TRBV10-1 and TRBJ1-1; tentatively, D is TRBD1 (6 bases). The CDR3 region has the DNA TGCGCCAGCAGTGAAAACAGGGTCACTGAAGCTTTCTTT. Translation gives CASSENRVTEAFF.